This T cell receptor beta chain was obtained from a study of cytomegalovirus exposure and HLA in healthy donors. The CDR3 spans 13 residues. Germline loops: CDR1 SGDLS, CDR2 YYNGEE. The junction had 3 bases not matched to a gene; V was cut back by 2 bases and J by 8 bases. This clone was counted only a few times. Vbeta (60) and Jbeta (13) primers were used in the PCR. Measured with immunoSEQ multiplex PCR; TCRdb has only the in-frame clones, and not every one. The sample yields some 100,000 clones, approximately 80% seen once. V is TRBV9 and J is TRBJ2-1; 8 nucleotides align to TRBD1. Sequencing was done on a sample of PBMCs. This clonotype was sampled from a man aged 35-49 years in good health and CMV-seropositive. In DNA form, the CDR3 reads TGTGCCAGCAGCGTGGACAGGGTGGATGAGCAGTTCTTC. Its translation is CASSVDRVDEQFF.